The 21 T cell receptor beta chains in this list originate from one sample, sequenced in a study of cytomegalovirus exposure and HLA in healthy donors. The PCR employed 60 Vbeta primers together with 13 Jbeta primers. Clones were read by immunoSEQ multiplex PCR, and TCRdb kept only the in-frame ones, dropping some. The sample has 150,000 to 200,000 clones; more than 70% are singletons. The material sequenced was PBMCs. The receptor source for this set is a woman aged 40-49 years in good health and CMV-seronegative.

J is TRBJ1-3 and V is TRBV18, with 8 bases aligning to TRBD1. Trimming removed 2 bases from V and 1 base from J; junction bases left unmatched: 7. CDR3 length: 17 residues. Germline CDR1 and CDR2: KGHSH and LQKENI. As DNA, the CDR3 is TGTGCCAGCTCACCAGTCCGGGACAGGCTGTCTGGAAACACCATATATTTT. Encoded protein: CASSPVRDRLSGNTIYF.

The V and J genes are TRBV15 and TRBJ2-5; the match to TRBD1 covers 10 bases. This CDR3 comprises 17 residues. Unmatched junction bases numbered 13, after V lost 5 bases and J lost 4 bases. Germline-derived CDR1 and CDR2 are LNHNV and YYDKDF (reference sequence). CDR3 in amino acids: CATSRGQGVFSGETQYF. In nucleotides, the CDR3 is TGTGCCACCAGCCGCGGACAGGGGGTTTTCTCAGGAGAGACCCAGTACTTC.

The rearrangement links TRBV10-1 to TRBJ1-1; D may be TRBD1 (5 bases). Germline V CDR1 and CDR2: WNHNN, SYGVQD (reference sequence). V was shortened by 8 bases and J by 3 bases, with 19 bases between the two germline ends. This CDR3 is built from 15 residues. The chain's CDR3 is CASQGAGRIHTEAFF. The DNA of the CDR3 is TGCGCCAGCCAAGGGGCAGGGAGGATTCACACTGAAGCTTTCTTT.

The J gene is TRBJ1-1, the V gene TRBV7-2; perhaps TRBD1 as D (6 bases). Trimming shortened V by 0 bases and J by 0 bases, and 11 bases separated the two germline ends. This CDR3 has 16 residues. Germline V gives CDR1 SGHTA, CDR2 FQGNSA. The chain's CDR3 is CASSLADPGVNTEAFF. Here the CDR3 DNA reads TGTGCCAGCAGCTTAGCAGACCCAGGGGTGAACACTGAAGCTTTCTTT.

The chain recombines TRBV6-5 with TRBJ2-5; unclear D gene. The CDR3 spans 11 residues. The germline V and J ends were trimmed by 2 bases and 5 bases, with 3 bases remaining between them. CDR1 MNHEY and CDR2 SVGAGI come from the germline V gene. CDR3 nucleotide sequence: TGTGCCAGCAGTTACCGGGAGACCCAGTACTTC. Translation: CASSYRETQYF.

There are a few counts of this clone. This chain connects TRBV18 to TRBJ1-1, with a weak D call TRBD1 (6 bases). This CDR3 comprises 14 residues. CDR1 and CDR2 (germline): KGHSH, LQKENI. V was clipped by 6 bases and J by 5 bases, with 16 bases between them. The CDR3 loop reads CASSPAGAGTEAFF. CDR3 sequence (DNA): TGTGCCAGCTCGCCCGCAGGGGCAGGGACTGAAGCTTTCTTT.

The chain combines TRBV27 with TRBJ2-1; weak D call: TRBD1 (6 bases). This CDR3 spans 14 amino acids. V was clipped by 5 bases and J by 8 bases, with 16 bases between them. Germline V gene data show CDR1 as MNHEY and CDR2 as SMNVEV (reference sequence). CDR3 region: CASSQDRIRDEQFF. CDR3 DNA: TGTGCCAGCAGTCAAGACAGGATTAGGGATGAGCAGTTCTTC.

V usage is TRBV9 and J usage is TRBJ1-4; D possibly corresponds to TRBD1 (6 bases). CDR3 length equals 15 residues. Germline V gene lookup returns CDR1 SGDLS and CDR2 YYNGEE. Trimming stripped 5 bases from V and 3 bases from J, with 14 bases between. This CDR3 reads CASSWGQGPNEKLFF. In DNA, the CDR3 is TGTGCCAGCAGTTGGGGTCAGGGGCCTAATGAAAAACTGTTTTTT.

The rearrangement links TRBV7-2 to TRBJ2-1; possibly TRBD2 for D (5 bases). The germline V and J ends were trimmed by 6 bases and 4 bases, with 10 bases remaining between them. Per germline, CDR1 SGHTA and CDR2 FQGNSA. The CDR3 loop spans 13 amino acids. CDR3: CASRPTTYNEQFF. CDR3 nucleotide sequence: TGTGCCAGCAGACCGACTACTTACAATGAGCAGTTCTTC.

The J gene is TRBJ1-1, the V gene TRBV11-3; D is possibly TRBD1 (6 bases). The V gene lost 5 bases and the J gene lost 5 bases, with 18 bases spanning the gap. The CDR3 sequence is 15 residues long. From germline, CDR1 is SGHNT and CDR2 YENEEA. CDR3 nucleotide sequence: TGTGCCAGCAGCATCCTGACGGGGGGGCGAACTGAAGCTTTCTTT. Protein product: CASSILTGGRTEAFF.

This clone was seen just once. The V call is TRBV10-3, the J call TRBJ1-2; the match to TRBD1 covers 8 bases. With 6 bases clipped from V and 2 bases from J, the junction kept 5 bases outside the gene matches. Germline lookup yields CDR1 ENHRY and CDR2 SYGVKD. This CDR3 spans 14 amino acids. CDR3 sequence reads: CAIRGQDLNYGYTF. The CDR3 coding sequence is TGTGCCATCAGGGGACAGGACTTAAACTATGGCTACACCTTC.

The rearrangement joins TRBV7-2 to TRBJ2-3; D gene uncertain. Germline V gene data show CDR1 as SGHTA and CDR2 as FQGNSA. CDR3 size: 13 residues. V lost 1 base and J 1 base, leaving 3 bases between the germline ends. The CDR3 loop is CASSLGRTDTQYF. The CDR3 coding sequence is TGTGCCAGCAGCTTAGGGCGCACAGATACGCAGTATTTT. The variable domain in full, with the rest retrieved from reference TRBV7-2 and TRBJ2-3, is GAGVSQSPSNKVTEKGKDVELRCDPISGHTALYWYRQSLGQGLEFLIYFQGNSAPDKSGLPSDRFSAERTGGSVSTLTIQRTQQEDSAVYLCASSLGRTDTQYFGPGTRLTVL.

This chain connects TRBV2 to TRBJ1-4, with 7 bases identical to TRBD1. V was pared by 4 bases and J by 8 bases, with 1 base of the junction left unmatched. There are 12 residues in the CDR3. The germline gives CDR1 SNHLY, CDR2 FYNNEI. The CDR3 sequence: CASSGDSEKLFF. As DNA, the CDR3 is TGTGCCAGCAGTGGGGACAGCGAAAAACTGTTTTTT.

V usage is TRBV19 and J usage is TRBJ1-5; no clear D gene. The V gene lost 3 bases and the J gene lost 3 bases, with 12 bases spanning the gap. The CDR3 length is 15 residues. Germline V lookup: CDR1 LNHDA, CDR2 SQIVND (reference sequence). This CDR3 is CASSIGNSPNQPQHF. CDR3 bases: TGTGCCAGTAGTATTGGAAACAGCCCCAATCAGCCCCAGCATTTT.

This chain connects TRBV29-1 to TRBJ2-5, with TRBD2 as a possible D gene (6 bases). Trimming cost V 6 bases and J 10 bases, with 24 bases left between them. The CDR3 has 14 residues. Germline-derived CDR1 and CDR2 are SQVTM and ANQGSEA. In nucleotides, the CDR3 is TGCAGCGTCGACCGGGACGGAGGACCGGGGGACCAGTACTTC. It is translated as CSVDRDGGPGDQYF. Variable domain in full (rest from reference TRBV29-1 and TRBJ2-5): SAVISQKPSRDICQRGTSLTIQCQVDSQVTMMFWYRQQPGQSLTLIATANQGSEATYESGFVIDKFPISRPNLTFSTLTVSNMSPEDSSIYLCSVDRDGGPGDQYFGPGTRLLVL.

The V and J genes are TRBV11-3 and TRBJ2-1; 7 nucleotides match TRBD1. The junction had 4 bases not matched to a gene; V was cut back by 1 base and J by 7 bases. Germline-derived CDR1 and CDR2 are SGHNT and YENEEA. The CDR3 has 14 amino acids. CDR3 sequence reads: CASSLGDRRNEQFF. CDR3 DNA: TGTGCCAGCAGCTTAGGGGACAGAAGAAATGAGCAGTTCTTC.

This clone was picked up one time. The rearrangement uses TRBV6-6 and TRBJ2-1, with D possibly matching TRBD1 (6 bases). Trimming removed 6 bases at V and 5 bases at J, with 14 bases between. There are 14 residues in the CDR3. CDR1 and CDR2 (germline): MNHNY, SVGAGI (reference sequence). CDR3 protein: CASSAREGDNEQFF. The CDR3, as DNA: TGTGCCAGCAGCGCCCGCGAGGGGGACAATGAGCAGTTCTTC.

V is TRBV11-1 and J is TRBJ2-3; D is unresolved. Germline CDR1 SGHAT, CDR2 FQDESV (reference sequence). The CDR3 has 15 amino acids. Trimming stripped 5 bases from V and 0 bases from J, with 12 bases between. As DNA, the CDR3 is TGTGCCAGCAGCGCTCAGGTGACGAGCACAGATACGCAGTATTTT. Protein product: CASSAQVTSTDTQYF. Full variable domain (missing parts from reference TRBV11-1 and TRBJ2-3): EAEVAQSPRYKITEKSQAVAFWCDPISGHATLYWYRQILGQGPELLVQFQDESVVDDSQLPKDRFSAERLKGVDSTLKIQPAELGDSAMYLCASSAQVTSTDTQYFGPGTRLTVL.

This sequence joins TRBV4-3 and TRBJ2-5, with a possible D match to TRBD1 (6 bases). V was cut by 2 bases and J by 5 bases, with 12 bases left in between. Germline CDR1 reads LGHNA; CDR2 reads YSLEER. The length of the CDR3 is 14 residues. CDR3 in DNA: TGCGCCAGCAGCCAACAAACAGGGAAGGAGACCCAGTACTTC. Protein: CASSQQTGKETQYF.

This rearrangement joins TRBV19 to TRBJ2-1; 12 bases fit TRBD1. CDR3 size: 15 residues. The V segment lost 5 bases and the J segment 7 bases; nucleotides outside the gene matches: 6. Germline V lookup: CDR1 LNHDA, CDR2 SQIVND (reference sequence). This chain's CDR3 is CASSSGTGGWNEQFF. Here the CDR3 DNA reads TGTGCCAGTAGTTCTGGGACAGGGGGCTGGAATGAGCAGTTCTTC.

The rearrangement joins TRBV5-1 to TRBJ1-2; TRBD1 matches 7 bases. Germline CDR1 is SGHRS and CDR2 is YFSETQ. V shed 4 bases and J 8 bases; nucleotides not matched to a gene: 8. This CDR3 has 13 amino acids. DNA for the CDR3: TGCGCCAGCAGCCCGGGACAGACGGGGGGCTACACCTTC. Protein sequence: CASSPGQTGGYTF.